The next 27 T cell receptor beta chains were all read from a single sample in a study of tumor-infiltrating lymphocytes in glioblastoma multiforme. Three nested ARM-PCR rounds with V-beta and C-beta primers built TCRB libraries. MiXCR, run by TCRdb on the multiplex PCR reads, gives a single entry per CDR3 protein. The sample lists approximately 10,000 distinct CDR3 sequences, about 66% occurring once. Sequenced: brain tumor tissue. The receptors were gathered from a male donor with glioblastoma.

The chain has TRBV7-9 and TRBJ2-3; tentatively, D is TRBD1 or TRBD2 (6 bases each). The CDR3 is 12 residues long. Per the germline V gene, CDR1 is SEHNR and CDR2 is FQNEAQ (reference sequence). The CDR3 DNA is TGTGCTTTGGACCCCGGGGGCGATACGCAGTATTTT. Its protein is CALDPGGDTQYF. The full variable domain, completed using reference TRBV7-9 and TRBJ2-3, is DTGVSQNPRHKITKRGQNVTFRCDPISEHNRLYWYRQTLGQGPEFLTYFQNEAQLEKSRLLSDRFSAERPKGSFSTLEIQRTEQGDSAMYLCALDPGGDTQYFGPGTRLTVL.

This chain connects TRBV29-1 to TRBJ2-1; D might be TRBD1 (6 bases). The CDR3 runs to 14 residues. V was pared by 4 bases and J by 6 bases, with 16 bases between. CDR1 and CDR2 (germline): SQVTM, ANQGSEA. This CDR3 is CSVGGRKGCNEQFF. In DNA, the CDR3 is TGCAGCGTTGGGGGGCGTAAGGGTTGCAATGAGCAGTTCTTC.

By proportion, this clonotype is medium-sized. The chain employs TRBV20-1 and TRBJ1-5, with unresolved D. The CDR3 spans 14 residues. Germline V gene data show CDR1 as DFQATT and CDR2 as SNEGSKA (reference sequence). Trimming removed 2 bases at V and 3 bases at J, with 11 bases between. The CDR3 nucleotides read TGCAGTGCTAGACGCGGAAACTACAATCAGCCCCAGCATTTT. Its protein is CSARRGNYNQPQHF.

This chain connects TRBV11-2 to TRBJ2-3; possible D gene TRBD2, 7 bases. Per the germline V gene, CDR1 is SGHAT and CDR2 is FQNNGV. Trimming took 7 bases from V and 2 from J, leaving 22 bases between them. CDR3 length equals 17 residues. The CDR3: CASTRSRGAYPTDTQYF. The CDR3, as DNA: TGTGCCAGCACGAGAAGTCGGGGGGCATACCCCACAGATACGCAGTATTTT.

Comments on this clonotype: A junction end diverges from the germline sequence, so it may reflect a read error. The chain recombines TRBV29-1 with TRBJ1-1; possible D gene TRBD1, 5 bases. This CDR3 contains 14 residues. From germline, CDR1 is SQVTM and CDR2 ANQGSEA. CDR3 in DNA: TGTAGCGTTAACGGTCAACAGGCAGGGAAGGGAGCTTTCTTT. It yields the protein CSVNGQQAGKGAFF.

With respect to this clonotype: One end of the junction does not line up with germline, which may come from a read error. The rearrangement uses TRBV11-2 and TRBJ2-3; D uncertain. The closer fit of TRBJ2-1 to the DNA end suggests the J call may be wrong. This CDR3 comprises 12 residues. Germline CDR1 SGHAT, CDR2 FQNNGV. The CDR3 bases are TGTGCCAACAGCATGCCGTGGAATGAGCAGTTCTTC. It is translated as CANSMPWNEQFF.

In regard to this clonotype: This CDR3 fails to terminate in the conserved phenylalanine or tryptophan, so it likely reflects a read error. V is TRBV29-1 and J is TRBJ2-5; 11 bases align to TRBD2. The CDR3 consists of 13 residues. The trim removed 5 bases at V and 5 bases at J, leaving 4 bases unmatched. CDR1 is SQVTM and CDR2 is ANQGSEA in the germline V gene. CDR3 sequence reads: CSVRLAGSETQYL. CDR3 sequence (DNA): TGCAGCGTTAGACTAGCGGGAAGTGAGACCCAGTACCTC.

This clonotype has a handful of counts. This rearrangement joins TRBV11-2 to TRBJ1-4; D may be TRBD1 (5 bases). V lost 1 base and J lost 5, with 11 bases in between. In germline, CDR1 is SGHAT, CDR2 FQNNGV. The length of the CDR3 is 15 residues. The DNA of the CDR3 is TGTGCCAGCAGCTTAGCAACGGGACGGAATGAAAAACTGTTTTTT. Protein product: CASSLATGRNEKLFF.

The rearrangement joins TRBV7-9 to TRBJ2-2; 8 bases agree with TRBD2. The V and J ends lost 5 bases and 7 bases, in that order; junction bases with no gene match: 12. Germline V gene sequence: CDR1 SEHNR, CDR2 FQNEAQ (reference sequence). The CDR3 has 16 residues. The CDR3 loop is CASSGREGSGIGELFF. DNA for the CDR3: TGTGCCAGCAGCGGTCGGGAGGGCTCTGGCATCGGGGAGCTGTTTTTT.

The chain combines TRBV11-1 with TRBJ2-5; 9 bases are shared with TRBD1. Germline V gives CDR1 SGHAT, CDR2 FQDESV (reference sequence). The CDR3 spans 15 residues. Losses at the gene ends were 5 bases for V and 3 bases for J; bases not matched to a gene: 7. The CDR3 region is CASSRFTGGKETQYF. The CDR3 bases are TGTGCCAGCAGCCGATTCACAGGGGGCAAAGAGACCCAGTACTTC.

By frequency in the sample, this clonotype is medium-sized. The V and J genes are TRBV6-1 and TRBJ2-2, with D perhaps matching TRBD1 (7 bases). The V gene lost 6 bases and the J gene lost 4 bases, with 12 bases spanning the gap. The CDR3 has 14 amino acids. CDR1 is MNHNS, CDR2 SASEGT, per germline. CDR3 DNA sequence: TGTGCCAGCAGGCGGGACAGACTCACCGGGGAGCTGTTTTTT. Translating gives CASRRDRLTGELFF.

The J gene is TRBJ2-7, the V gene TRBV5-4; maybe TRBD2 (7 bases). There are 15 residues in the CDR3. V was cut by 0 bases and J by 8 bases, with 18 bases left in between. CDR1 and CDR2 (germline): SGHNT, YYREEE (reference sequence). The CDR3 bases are TGTGCCAGCAGCTTGGCGAGGGGGGGGGCTTACAAGCAGTACTTC. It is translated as CASSLARGGAYKQYF. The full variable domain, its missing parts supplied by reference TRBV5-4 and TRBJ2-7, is ETGVTQSPTHLIKTRGQQVTLRCSSQSGHNTVSWYQQALGQGPQFIFQYYREEENGRGNFPPRFSGLQFPNYSSELNVNALELDDSALYLCASSLARGGAYKQYFGPGTRLTVT.

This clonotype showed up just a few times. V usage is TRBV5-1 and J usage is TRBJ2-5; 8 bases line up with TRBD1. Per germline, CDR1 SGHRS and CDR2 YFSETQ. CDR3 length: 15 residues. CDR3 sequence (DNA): TGCGGTAGCAGCGAAGACAGGGGCGTAGGGGAGACCCAGTACTTC. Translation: CGSSEDRGVGETQYF.

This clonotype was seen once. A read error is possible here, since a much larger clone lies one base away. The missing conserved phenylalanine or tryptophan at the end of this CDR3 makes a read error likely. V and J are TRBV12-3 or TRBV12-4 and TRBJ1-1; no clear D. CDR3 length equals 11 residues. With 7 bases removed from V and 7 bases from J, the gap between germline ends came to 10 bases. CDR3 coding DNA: TGTGCCAGCACCTTCGGACTTGAAGCTTTCTGT. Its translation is CASTFGLEAFC.

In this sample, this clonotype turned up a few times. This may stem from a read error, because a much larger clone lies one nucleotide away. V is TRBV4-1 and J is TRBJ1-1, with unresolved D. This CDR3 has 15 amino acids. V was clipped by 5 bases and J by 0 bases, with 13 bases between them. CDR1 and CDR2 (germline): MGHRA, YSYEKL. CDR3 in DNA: TGCGCCAGCAGCAACCCGACATGGTTGAACACTGAAGCTTTCTTT. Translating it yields CASSNPTWLNTEAFF.

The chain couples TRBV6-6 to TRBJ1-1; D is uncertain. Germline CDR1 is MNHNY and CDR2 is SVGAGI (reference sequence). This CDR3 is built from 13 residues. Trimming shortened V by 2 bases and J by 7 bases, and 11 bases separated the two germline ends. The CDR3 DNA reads TGTGCCAGCAGTTACCCGGGGAGCGATGAAGCTTTCTTT. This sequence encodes CASSYPGSDEAFF.

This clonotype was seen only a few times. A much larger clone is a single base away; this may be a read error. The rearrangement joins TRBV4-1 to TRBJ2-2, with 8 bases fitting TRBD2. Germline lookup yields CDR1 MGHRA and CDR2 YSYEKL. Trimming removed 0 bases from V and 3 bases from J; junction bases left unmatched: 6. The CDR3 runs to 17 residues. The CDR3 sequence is CASSQETSEIYTGELFF. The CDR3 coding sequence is TGCGCCAGCAGCCAAGAGACTAGCGAGATTTACACCGGGGAGCTGTTTTTT.

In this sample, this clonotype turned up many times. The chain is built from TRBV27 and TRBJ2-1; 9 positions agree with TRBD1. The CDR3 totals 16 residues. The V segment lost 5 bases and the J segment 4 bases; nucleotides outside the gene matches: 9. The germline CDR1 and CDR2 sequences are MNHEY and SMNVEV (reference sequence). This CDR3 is CASSVNRGHSYNEQFF. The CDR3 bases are TGTGCCAGCAGTGTTAACAGGGGGCATTCTTACAATGAGCAGTTCTTC.

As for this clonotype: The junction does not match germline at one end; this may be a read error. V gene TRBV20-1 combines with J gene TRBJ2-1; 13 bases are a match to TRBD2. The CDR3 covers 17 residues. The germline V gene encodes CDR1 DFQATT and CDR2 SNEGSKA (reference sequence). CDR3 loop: CSAILELAGGSYNEQFF. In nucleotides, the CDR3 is TGCAGTGCTATCTTGGAACTAGCGGGAGGGTCCTACAATGAGCAGTTTTTC.

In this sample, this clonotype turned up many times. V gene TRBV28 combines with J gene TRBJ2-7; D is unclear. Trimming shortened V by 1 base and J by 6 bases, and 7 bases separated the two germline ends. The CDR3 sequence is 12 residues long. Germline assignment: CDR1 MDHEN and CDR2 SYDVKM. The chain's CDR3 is CASSLSDLEQYF. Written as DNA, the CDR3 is TGTGCCAGCAGTTTATCGGACCTCGAGCAGTACTTC.

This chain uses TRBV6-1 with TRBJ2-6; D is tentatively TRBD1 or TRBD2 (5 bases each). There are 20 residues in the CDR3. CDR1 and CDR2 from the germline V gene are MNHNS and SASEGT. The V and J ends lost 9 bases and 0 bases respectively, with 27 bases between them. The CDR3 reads CARIYDPFFGASSGANVLTF. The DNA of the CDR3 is TGTGCCAGAATTTACGACCCCTTCTTCGGGGCTAGCTCTGGGGCCAACGTCCTGACTTTC.

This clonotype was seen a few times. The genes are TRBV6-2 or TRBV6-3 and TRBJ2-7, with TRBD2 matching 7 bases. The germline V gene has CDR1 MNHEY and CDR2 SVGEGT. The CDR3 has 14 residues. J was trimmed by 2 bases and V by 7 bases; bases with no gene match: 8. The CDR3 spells CASTPSGEAYEQYF. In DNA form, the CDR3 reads TGTGCCAGCACCCCGAGCGGGGAAGCCTACGAGCAGTACTTC.

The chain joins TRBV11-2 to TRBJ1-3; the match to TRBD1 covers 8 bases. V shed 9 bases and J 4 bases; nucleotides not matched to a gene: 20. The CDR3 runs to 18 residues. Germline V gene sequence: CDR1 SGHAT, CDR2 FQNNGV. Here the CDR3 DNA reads TGTGCCAGAAGCCCCGTCGTGCCGGACAGGGTTCCAGGAAACACCATATATTTT. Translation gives CARSPVVPDRVPGNTIYF.

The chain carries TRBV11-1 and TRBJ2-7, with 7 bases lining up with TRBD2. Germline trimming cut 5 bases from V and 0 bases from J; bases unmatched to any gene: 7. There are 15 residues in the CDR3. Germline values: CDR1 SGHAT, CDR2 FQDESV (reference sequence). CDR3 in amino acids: CASSPGRFNSYEQYF. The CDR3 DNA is TGTGCCAGCAGCCCCGGGAGGTTTAACTCCTACGAGCAGTACTTC.

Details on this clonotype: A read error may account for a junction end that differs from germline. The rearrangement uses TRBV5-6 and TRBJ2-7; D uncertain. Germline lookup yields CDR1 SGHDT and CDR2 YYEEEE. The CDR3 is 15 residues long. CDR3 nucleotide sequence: TGTGCCAGCAGCTTTTTTCCGGCAGTCTACTACGAGCGGTACTTC. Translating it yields CASSFFPAVYYERYF. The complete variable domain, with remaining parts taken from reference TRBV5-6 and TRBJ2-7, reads DAGVTQSPTHLIKTRGQQVTLRCSPKSGHDTVSWYQQALGQGPQFIFQYYEEEERQRGNFPDRFSGHQFPNYSSELNVNALLLGDSALYLCASSFFPAVYYERYFGPGTRLTVT.

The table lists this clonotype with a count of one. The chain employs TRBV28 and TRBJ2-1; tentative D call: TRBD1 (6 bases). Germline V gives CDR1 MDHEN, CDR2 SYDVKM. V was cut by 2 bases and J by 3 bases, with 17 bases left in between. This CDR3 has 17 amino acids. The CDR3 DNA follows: TGTGCCAGCAGTTTAGGGGGTGAGGGGGTTGTCTACAATGAGCAGTTCTTC. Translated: CASSLGGEGVVYNEQFF.

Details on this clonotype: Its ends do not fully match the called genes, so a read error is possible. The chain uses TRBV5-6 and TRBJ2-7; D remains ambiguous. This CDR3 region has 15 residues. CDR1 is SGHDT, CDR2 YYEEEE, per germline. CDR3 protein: CASNLNAEMSYEQYF. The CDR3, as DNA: TGTGCCAGCAACCTGAATGCGGAAATGAGCTACGAGCAATACTTC.